The 15 T cell receptor beta chains in this list originate from one sample, sequenced in a study of blood T cell repertoires in COVID-19. Sequenced by immunoSEQ multiplex PCR; TCRdb stores in-frame clones only, minus some. The table lists some 220,000 clones, 70% to 90% of them singletons, with about 12% in the top ten. Sequencing was done on a sample of peripheral blood. Source of these receptors: a woman younger than 35 who had recovered from COVID-19.

J is TRBJ1-4 and V is TRBV14, with D uncertain. There are 13 residues in the CDR3. CDR1 SGHDN and CDR2 FVKESK come from the germline V gene. The germline V and J ends were trimmed by 4 bases and 6 bases, with 9 bases remaining between them. CDR3 coding DNA: TGTGCCAGCAGCCCAGCGGCGGATGAAAAACTGTTTTTT. It translates to CASSPAADEKLFF.

The genes are TRBV10-3 and TRBJ1-2, with 10 nucleotides matching TRBD1. Germline-derived CDR1 and CDR2 are ENHRY and SYGVKD. Losses at the gene ends were 3 bases for V and 4 bases for J; bases not matched to a gene: 14. This CDR3 contains 18 residues. The CDR3 nucleotides are TGTGCCATCAGTGATGTGGGGACAGGGGCCTTTTTATTCTATGGCTACACCTTC. It yields the protein CAISDVGTGAFLFYGYTF.

This clone was detected once. This chain connects TRBV6-5 to TRBJ1-4; no firm D call. V was trimmed by 0 bases and J by 12 bases, leaving 20 bases between them. The CDR3 totals 16 residues. Germline-derived CDR1 and CDR2 are MNHEY and SVGAGI. The CDR3: CASSYSSPSWASELFF. CDR3 nucleotide sequence: TGTGCCAGCAGTTACTCGAGTCCCAGTTGGGCGTCCGAACTGTTTTTT.

This chain joins TRBV10-3 and TRBJ1-5, with 12 bases aligning to TRBD1. The germline V gene has CDR1 ENHRY and CDR2 SYGVKD. The CDR3 runs 16 residues. V lost 2 bases and J lost 7; bases outside the gene matches: 6. The CDR3 here is CAISETGQGARQPQHF. In DNA form, the CDR3 reads TGTGCCATCAGTGAGACGGGACAGGGGGCCCGGCAGCCCCAGCATTTT.

This chain links TRBV6-5 with TRBJ2-1, with D possibly matching TRBD2 (5 bases). Germline-derived CDR1 and CDR2 are MNHEY and SVGAGI. V gave up 5 bases and J gave up 4 bases, with 12 bases separating them. This CDR3 spans 14 amino acids. The CDR3, as DNA: TGTGCCAGCAGTATGAGGGTCTTTTACAATGAGCAGTTCTTC. As protein: CASSMRVFYNEQFF.

This CDR3 reads CASSQVASGRNEQFF. The CDR3 region has the DNA TGTGCCAGCAGCCAAGTAGCTAGCGGGAGAAATGAGCAGTTCTTC. This chain links TRBV4-2 with TRBJ2-1; 10 bases are shared with TRBD2. Germline assignment: CDR1 LGHNA and CDR2 YNFKEQ. J was trimmed by 7 bases and V by 1 base; bases with no gene match: 4. The CDR3 runs to 15 residues.

This clone appeared a single time. The sample contains more than one DNA sequence encoding this CDR3. The chain carries TRBV7-2 and TRBJ2-7; unclear D gene. CDR3 size: 11 residues. From germline, CDR1 is SGHTA and CDR2 FQGNSA. Trimming removed 5 bases from V and 1 base from J, with 3 bases in between. The CDR3 nucleotides are TGTGCCAGCAGCCCTTCCTACGAGCAGTACTTC. Encoded protein: CASSPSYEQYF.

The rearrangement joins TRBV6-2 or TRBV6-3 to TRBJ1-2, with 7 bases matching TRBD1. CDR3 length: 16 residues. The germline V gene has CDR1 MNHEY and CDR2 SVGEGT. J lost 8 bases, V lost 2 bases, and 14 bases had no gene match. The CDR3 is CASSYTQSGGLDGYTF. The CDR3 coding sequence is TGTGCCAGCAGTTACACCCAGTCAGGGGGGCTTGACGGCTACACCTTC.

This chain uses TRBV6-6 with TRBJ2-1; tentative D call: TRBD2 (6 bases). V was trimmed by 2 bases and J by 0 bases, leaving 8 bases between them. The CDR3 covers 15 residues. Germline CDR1 MNHNY, CDR2 SVGAGI (reference sequence). As DNA, the CDR3 is TGTGCCAGCAGTTACGGGGGGAGCTCCTACAATGAGCAGTTCTTC. The encoded protein is CASSYGGSSYNEQFF.

This rearrangement joins TRBV6-6 to TRBJ2-3, with D uncertain. V lost 2 bases to trimming and J lost 4 bases, with 7 bases between them. CDR3 length: 13 amino acids. Germline V CDR1 and CDR2: MNHNY, SVGAGI (reference sequence). This CDR3 reads CASSYVLADTQYF. CDR3 bases: TGTGCCAGCAGTTACGTTCTTGCAGATACGCAGTATTTT.

The gene calls are TRBV19 and TRBJ1-5, with a tentative D call TRBD1 (6 bases). V lost 3 bases and J 6 bases, leaving 18 bases between the germline ends. CDR1 and CDR2 (germline): LNHDA, SQIVND (reference sequence). The CDR3 spans 16 residues. CDR3 region: CASSIGGKGGGQPQHF. For the CDR3, the DNA is TGTGCCAGTAGTATCGGTGGGAAGGGAGGGGGTCAGCCCCAGCATTTT.

This clone was counted only a few times. This chain links TRBV27 with TRBJ2-7, with a weak D call TRBD1 (6 bases). Germline loops: CDR1 MNHEY, CDR2 SMNVEV (reference sequence). The CDR3 has 13 amino acids. Trimming removed 6 bases from V and 0 bases from J, with 9 bases in between. The CDR3 coding sequence is TGTGCCAGCAGCCAGGGGTCCTCCTACGAGCAGTACTTC. Protein: CASSQGSSYEQYF.

V is TRBV2 and J is TRBJ2-7, with 9 bases matching TRBD2. Germline V gene sequence: CDR1 SNHLY, CDR2 FYNNEI. Unmatched junction bases numbered 10, after V lost 6 bases and J lost 1 base. The CDR3 is made up of 16 amino acids. Written as DNA, the CDR3 is TGTGCCAGCAGGACCCCGCTAGCGGGACTTTCCTACGAGCAGTACTTC. Translation: CASRTPLAGLSYEQYF.

J is TRBJ1-2 and V is TRBV6-2 or TRBV6-3; D may be TRBD1 (5 bases). Germline V gene lookup returns CDR1 MNHEY and CDR2 SVGEGT. Trimming took off 0 bases at V and 1 base at J, with 9 bases between the two ends. This CDR3 has 15 amino acids. The CDR3 DNA sequence: TGTGCCAGCAGTTACTCCCGACAGTTTAACTATGGCTACACCTTC. Translation gives CASSYSRQFNYGYTF.

In nucleotides, the CDR3 is TGTGCCAGTGCGGGGGGGCAGGTTGGTACAGATACGCAGTATTTT. Translating gives CASAGGQVGTDTQYF. This chain links TRBV9 with TRBJ2-3; 9 bases match TRBD2. Per the germline V gene, CDR1 is SGDLS and CDR2 is YYNGEE. The V segment lost 8 bases and the J segment 3 bases; nucleotides outside the gene matches: 10. CDR3 size: 15 residues. The full variable domain, rest sourced from reference TRBV9 and TRBJ2-3, is DSGVTQTPKHLITATGQRVTLRCSPRSGDLSVYWYQQSLDQGLQFLIQYYNGEERAKGNILERFSAQQFPDLHSELNLSSLELGDSALYFCASAGGQVGTDTQYFGPGTRLTVL.